This T cell receptor (beta chain) was found in a study of shared clonotypes between healthy human individuals. Naivety among CD8 cells was defined by CD45RO negativity and positive CCR7 selection, thereby excluding terminally differentiated effector memory CD45RA+ cells. CDR1 LGHNA and CDR2 YNFKEQ come from the germline V gene. Between the trimmed V and J ends, which lost 0 bases and 5 bases, there was a span of 8 bases. The CDR3 has 13 amino acids. The data were produced by immunoSEQ multiplex PCR, yet TCRdb's version contains in-frame clones alone and is incomplete. Of hundreds of thousands of clones in the sample, approximately 96% are singletons; the top ten hold approximately 0.11%.

V and J are TRBV4-2 and TRBJ2-7; the D is unclear. The sequencing sample was made of naive CD8+ T cells sorted from blood. This TCR was recovered from a woman aged 25-40 years in good health. CDR3 DNA: TGTGCCAGCAGCCAAGATGTGTTACACGAGCAGTACTTC. It codes for CASSQDVLHEQYF.